Described below is a single TCR beta chain sequence and its context. The data stem from a study of blood T cell repertoires in COVID-19. About the research overall: T cells, B-cell-depleted T cells, or PBMCs provided the cDNA or gDNA that served as material.

V was shortened by 2 bases and J by 4 bases, with 11 bases between the two germline ends. Germline loops: CDR1 MNHEY, CDR2 SVGAGI. The CDR3 contains 14 residues. The Seattle patients, enrolled during active infection, were followed longitudinally. In the authors' methods: Cell counts per sample came from amplifying reference gene primers. TCRdb keeps only in-frame clones here, not all; method: immunoSEQ multiplex PCR. For V, J and clone size, that table is used; D and trimming come from the DNA. This table has about 200,000 clones, approximately 84% appearing once. The rearrangement uses TRBV6-5 and TRBJ1-1; possibly TRBD1 for D (5 bases). This receptor was obtained from a woman aged 80 or over with COVID-19, enrolled during active disease. Sequenced: peripheral blood. CDR3 nucleotides: TGTGCCAGCAGTTACGGGCAGGGTAGCACTGAAGCTTTCTTT. Encoded protein: CASSYGQGSTEAFF.